This T cell receptor (beta chain) was sequenced in a study of monozygotic twins with inflammatory bowel disease. General study findings and limits: Support was lacking for any single strong IBD-associated signal or clonotype.

Note on this clonotype: Its antigen is currently unknown.

Making cDNA involved eight separate reactions per sample. TCRalpha and TCRbeta cDNA went through nested PCRs of approximately 17 and 9 cycles, two in total. Reanalyzing the 5' RACE reads, TCRdb keeps one entry per CDR3 protein, without DNA. In total, the table holds around 370,000 distinct CDR3 sequences. The germline V gene has CDR1 ENHRY and CDR2 SYGVKD. This CDR3 is built from 14 residues. This receptor was taken from a human donor with ulcerative colitis or Crohn's disease, or a healthy co-twin of an affected twin (not recorded which). This sequence joins TRBV10-3 and TRBJ2-1; without DNA, the TCRdb call of TRBD2 cannot be checked. The sample was blood. The CDR3 protein is CAISDLAGVDEQFF.